The 22 T cell receptor beta chains below were found in one sample sequenced in a study of blood T cell repertoires in COVID-19. Generated by immunoSEQ multiplex PCR, the TCRdb table keeps only in-frame clones and is missing some. The sample gives about 150,000 clones, roughly 86% of which show up once; approximately 2.5% is in the top ten. The sample taken for sequencing was peripheral blood. These receptors came from a human donor in a cohort sampled during active COVID-19.

This chain connects TRBV4-3 to TRBJ2-1, with 10 nucleotides matching TRBD2. The germline V gene has CDR1 LGHNA and CDR2 YSLEER. J was trimmed by 12 bases and V by 1 base; bases with no gene match: 9. The CDR3 sequence is 15 residues long. The CDR3 here is CASSQVPSGRGGQFF. The CDR3 DNA sequence: TGCGCCAGCAGCCAAGTCCCTAGCGGGAGAGGGGGGCAGTTCTTC.

The chain links TRBV7-9 to TRBJ1-2, with TRBD1 matching 8 bases. Trimming at V came to 4 bases and at J to 0 bases, leaving 7 bases not matched to a gene. CDR3 length: 16 residues. CDR1 is SEHNR and CDR2 is FQNEAQ in the germline V gene (reference sequence). The CDR3 is CASSSSPGGPNYGYTF. The CDR3 DNA sequence: TGTGCCAGCAGCTCCTCTCCAGGGGGCCCTAACTATGGCTACACCTTC.

V usage is TRBV6-4 and J usage is TRBJ1-2; 8 bases are shared with TRBD1. V was pared by 5 bases and J by 4 bases, with 3 bases of the junction left unmatched. Germline-derived CDR1 and CDR2 are MRHNA and SNTAGT. The CDR3 has 13 residues. The CDR3 loop reads CASSSGQGYGYTF. The CDR3, as DNA: TGTGCCAGCAGTTCCGGACAGGGCTATGGCTACACCTTC.

This chain links TRBV29-1 with TRBJ1-4; maybe TRBD1 (5 bases). V lost 6 bases and J lost 8, with 34 bases in between. This CDR3 has 19 residues. Germline V CDR1 and CDR2: SQVTM, ANQGSEA. CDR3 sequence (DNA): TGCAGCGTCGCAAACCCCAATCACGCCAACCAGGGAATTAGGGAAAAACTGTTTTTT. Residues: CSVANPNHANQGIREKLFF.

The chain is built from TRBV28 and TRBJ2-1, with D tentatively TRBD2 (6 bases). CDR3 length: 15 residues. CDR1 MDHEN and CDR2 SYDVKM come from the germline V gene. The V gene lost 3 bases and the J gene lost 2 bases, with 11 bases spanning the gap. CDR3 in DNA: TGTGCCAGCAGTTTTCCGGGACTCACCTACAATGAGCAGTTCTTC. As protein: CASSFPGLTYNEQFF.

The J gene is TRBJ1-4, the V gene TRBV11-2; D is undetermined. This CDR3 region has 15 residues. CDR1 and CDR2 (germline): SGHAT, FQNNGV. V was clipped by 3 bases and J by 0 bases, with 8 bases between them. The CDR3 DNA reads as TGTGCCAGCAGCTTGTGGAGGGCAACTAATGAAAAACTGTTTTTT. Protein sequence: CASSLWRATNEKLFF.

The J gene is TRBJ2-5, the V gene TRBV7-3; TRBD2 aligns across 8 bases. Losses at the gene ends were 0 bases for V and 5 bases for J; bases not matched to a gene: 11. This CDR3 comprises 17 residues. The germline gives CDR1 SGHTA, CDR2 FQGTGA. The CDR3 DNA is TGTGCCAGCAGCTTAACTCGAGCGGGAGCTGGGGAGGAGACCCAGTACTTC. Translation: CASSLTRAGAGEETQYF.

The chain is built from TRBV10-1 and TRBJ2-1; perhaps TRBD1 as D (6 bases). The CDR3 spans 14 residues. Deletions cut 10 bases from V and 0 bases from J, with 13 bases between. The germline V gene has CDR1 WNHNN and CDR2 SYGVQD (reference sequence). In nucleotides, the CDR3 is TGCGCCACCCCCAGGGGAAGCTCCTACAATGAGCAGTTCTTC. Protein sequence: CATPRGSSYNEQFF.

In the case of this clone: This sample includes further DNA sequences coding for the same CDR3. The rearrangement links TRBV5-1 to TRBJ2-2; 14 bases line up with TRBD2. The CDR3 consists of 18 residues. Germline values: CDR1 SGHRS, CDR2 YFSETQ. J lost 2 bases, V lost 4 bases, and 7 bases had no gene match. The CDR3 protein is CASSRGTSGGPNTGELFF. In DNA, the CDR3 is TGCGCCAGCAGCCGTGGGACTAGCGGGGGACCAAACACCGGGGAGCTGTTTTTT.

V gene TRBV6-2 or TRBV6-3 combines with J gene TRBJ2-7, with TRBD2 matching over 11 bases. The germline CDR1 and CDR2 sequences are MNHEY and SVGEGT. The CDR3 covers 15 residues. V was clipped by 6 bases and J by 2 bases; unmatched bases: 6. CDR3 protein: CASSLTSGTTYEQYF. The CDR3 DNA sequence: TGTGCCAGCAGCTTGACTAGCGGGACCACCTACGAGCAGTACTTC.

The V gene is TRBV19, the J gene TRBJ1-2, with TRBD1 matching 7 bases. There are 13 residues in the CDR3. Germline trimming cut 5 bases from V and 13 bases from J; bases unmatched to any gene: 13. Germline V CDR1 and CDR2: LNHDA, SQIVND (reference sequence). Here the CDR3 reads CASSLPGQRNPTF. CDR3 nucleotide sequence: TGTGCCAGTAGTCTCCCGGGACAGCGAAATCCCACCTTC.

This chain connects TRBV24-1 to TRBJ2-2; D might be TRBD2 (5 bases). V was trimmed by 0 bases and J by 3 bases, leaving 10 bases between them. Germline V gives CDR1 KGHDR, CDR2 SFDVKD. The CDR3 is 16 residues long. In nucleotides, the CDR3 is TGTGCCACCAGTGATTTGAACGGGATGTACACCGGGGAGCTGTTTTTT. Protein sequence: CATSDLNGMYTGELFF.

The chain carries TRBV18 and TRBJ2-7; 7 bases agree with TRBD1. The CDR3 sequence is 14 residues long. Germline V CDR1 and CDR2: KGHSH, LQKENI. Trimming removed 5 bases from V and 1 base from J; junction bases left unmatched: 5. CDR3 sequence: CASSDRDGSYEQYF. The CDR3, as DNA: TGTGCCAGCTCAGACAGGGACGGTTCCTACGAGCAGTACTTC. Full variable domain (rest looked up from reference TRBV18 and TRBJ2-7): NAGVMQNPRHLVRRRGQEARLRCSPMKGHSHVYWYRQLPEEGLKFMVYLQKENIIDESGMPKERFSAEFPKEGPSILRIQQVVRGDSAAYFCASSDRDGSYEQYFGPGTRLTVT.

The genes are TRBV6-2 or TRBV6-3 and TRBJ2-5, with 9 bases fitting TRBD2. This CDR3 has 14 residues. V was pared by 5 bases and J by 3 bases, with 4 bases of the junction left unmatched. From germline, CDR1 is MNHEY and CDR2 SVGEGT. The CDR3 nucleotides are TGTGCCAGCAGTGTAGCGGGGGAGGAAGAGACCCAGTACTTC. Protein sequence: CASSVAGEEETQYF.

The V and J genes are TRBV10-3 and TRBJ1-5, with D maybe TRBD1 (6 bases). The V gene lost 10 bases and the J gene lost 6 bases, with 16 bases spanning the gap. The length of the CDR3 is 13 residues. In germline, CDR1 is ENHRY, CDR2 SYGVKD. The CDR3, as DNA: TGTGCCACCCTAGAGGGACAAGGTCAGCCCCAGCATTTT. Encoded protein: CATLEGQGQPQHF.

V is TRBV10-2 and J is TRBJ2-2; D call uncertain. Trimming took 7 bases from V and 3 from J, leaving 15 bases between them. There are 15 residues in the CDR3. CDR1 is WSHSY and CDR2 is SAAADI in the germline V gene. The CDR3 nucleotides are TGCGCCAGCAATCAGTACAACACCGACACCGGGGAGCTGTTTTTT. This codes for CASNQYNTDTGELFF.

The V gene is TRBV5-5, the J gene TRBJ2-7; the match to TRBD1 covers 10 bases. V lost 7 bases and J lost 6; bases outside the gene matches: 10. In germline, CDR1 is SGHKS, CDR2 YYEKEE (reference sequence). The CDR3 is made up of 14 amino acids. CDR3 in amino acids: CASRVQTGGGEQYF. In DNA form, the CDR3 reads TGTGCCAGCCGCGTACAGACAGGGGGCGGCGAGCAGTACTTC. The full variable domain, its missing parts supplied by reference TRBV5-5 and TRBJ2-7, is DAGVTQSPTHLIKTRGQQVTLRCSPISGHKSVSWYQQVLGQGPQFIFQYYEKEERGRGNFPDRFSARQFPNYSSELNVNALLLGDSALYLCASRVQTGGGEQYFGPGTRLTVT.

The CDR3 DNA sequence: TGCGCCAGCAGCTTGGACGTAGCGGGGGTCTACGAGCAGTACTTC. Translating gives CASSLDVAGVYEQYF. The gene calls are TRBV5-1 and TRBJ2-7; 9 nucleotides agree with TRBD2. The CDR3 has 15 residues. Germline CDR1 is SGHRS and CDR2 is YFSETQ. Unmatched junction bases numbered 4, after V lost 0 bases and J lost 3 bases.

This rearrangement joins TRBV11-1 to TRBJ2-1; maybe TRBD2 (6 bases). In germline, CDR1 is SGHAT, CDR2 FQDESV (reference sequence). There are 15 residues in the CDR3. V lost 5 bases and J 9 bases, leaving 20 bases between the germline ends. CDR3 protein: CASSPDNTGVGEQFF. CDR3 bases: TGTGCCAGCAGCCCCGACAATACGGGGGTGGGTGAGCAGTTCTTC.

This chain links TRBV19 with TRBJ2-5; TRBD1 aligns across 9 bases. The CDR3 has 15 residues. Per germline, CDR1 LNHDA and CDR2 SQIVND (reference sequence). The V gene end was trimmed by 7 bases and the J gene end by 4 bases; junction bases not matched to a gene: 10. CDR3 coding DNA: TGTGCCAGTAATAAACAGGGGGCCTATGGAGAGACCCAGTACTTC. Translation: CASNKQGAYGETQYF.

This rearrangement joins TRBV2 to TRBJ2-2; D may be TRBD1 (6 bases). This CDR3 contains 15 residues. Trimming cost V 6 bases and J 1 base, with 12 bases left between them. The germline V gene has CDR1 SNHLY and CDR2 FYNNEI. The DNA for the CDR3 is TGTGCCAGCAGCGAGGACAGATTGAACACCGGGGAGCTGTTTTTT. Translated, it gives CASSEDRLNTGELFF.

The chain couples TRBV9 to TRBJ2-2; tentatively, D is TRBD1 (5 bases). The CDR3 has 17 amino acids. The V end lost 3 bases, the J end lost 0 bases, and 15 bases lay between the germline ends. Germline CDR1 SGDLS, CDR2 YYNGEE. CDR3: CASSAIGGQTNTGELFF. CDR3 DNA sequence: TGTGCCAGCAGCGCCATAGGCGGACAAACGAACACCGGGGAGCTGTTTTTT.